This T cell receptor (beta chain) was profiled in a study of T cells in localized non-small cell lung cancer. This CDR3 is built from 11 residues. Trimming stripped 2 bases from V and 6 bases from J, with 5 bases between. The V gene's germline CDR1 is MNHEY and CDR2 SVGAGI. Only in-frame clones appear in the TCRdb table, and some are missing; sequencing was by immunoSEQ multiplex PCR. The repertoire includes tens of thousands of clones, 75% to 90% of them detected once, and roughly 4.2% sits in the top ten. The V and J genes are TRBV6-5 and TRBJ2-7, with unresolved D. The source is a man between 35 and 75 years old with stage I lung adenocarcinoma. This material consisted of peripheral blood, taken before any cancer treatment. The CDR3 DNA sequence: TGTGCCAGCAGTTACGGAATCGAGCAGTACTTC. This encodes CASSYGIEQYF.